This TCR beta chain was captured in a study of human T cells and chemical hapten exposure. Noted time point: pre-sensitization, week 0. Noted treatment: therapeutic diphenylcyclopropenone sensitization with weekly scalp DPC. Germline assignment: CDR1 MNHEY and CDR2 SVGAGI. The CDR3 is 11 amino acids. V lost 1 base and J lost 5, with 1 base in between. One entry per CDR3 protein results from TCRdb running MiXCR on the RACE reads. Of a few hundred thousand distinct CDR3 sequences listed, approximately 5.8% were seen once; the top ten hold over 7%. The receptor comes from a woman in her late teens or twenties with alopecia areata. Some clones in this sample may be carry-over from other donors' samples. Sequences were derived from whole blood, sampled in connection with sensitization to the hapten diphenylcyclopropenone (DPC). The V call is TRBV6-5, the J call TRBJ2-3, with D uncertain. The CDR3 DNA is TGTGCCAGCAGTTACTTAGATACGCAGTATTTT. Translation gives CASSYLDTQYF.